These 29 T cell receptor beta chains came from one sample sequenced in a study of T cells in Graves' hyperthyroidism and ophthalmopathy (dated by TCRdb to between 2018 and 2020). The protocol used for the library was multiplex PCR. This sample was sequenced with an Illumina HiSeq 2000. The TCR beta CDR3 regions were amplified from the RNA transcripts. The TCR CDR3 was subjected to a first round of RT-PCR using the HTBI primer set and the Qiagen OneStep RT-PCR kit. TCRdb reworked the public reads: Q25 trimming with fastp, MiXCR clone assembly, productive beta chains retained. Entries are consolidated by CDR3 protein sequence, retaining the most common genes and DNA. Across this sample there are more than 600,000 distinct CDR3 sequences, with about 16% seen only once. Clones ranked in the top ten supply over 7.5% of the sample. The sample taken for sequencing was blood. Every receptor here comes from a man in his late teens or twenties with Graves' hyperthyroidism.

About this clonotype: Since a much larger clone is just one base distant, this may be a read error. The chain employs TRBV29-1 and TRBJ1-1; D is ambiguous. This CDR3 is 12 amino acids long. The germline V gene encodes CDR1 SQVTM and CDR2 ANQGSEA. Trimming removed 7 bases at V and 3 bases at J, with 12 bases between. The CDR3 region is CSARRSDTEAFF. The DNA of the CDR3 is TGCAGCGCCCGACGCAGCGACACTGAAGCTTTCTTT.

This clonotype has just a few counts. The junction differs from germline at one of its ends, possibly a read error. The chain joins TRBV7-3 to TRBJ2-7; TRBD2 aligns across 7 bases. The CDR3 extends over 15 amino acids. Germline V CDR1 and CDR2: SGHTA, FQGTGA. CDR3 loop: CASSKTGGSSCEQYF. The CDR3 DNA reads TGTGCCAGCAGCAAGACCGGCGGGAGCTCCTGCGAGCAGTACTTC.

This clonotype was found many times. The chain joins TRBV2 to TRBJ2-1; D perhaps matches TRBD1 (6 bases). V shed 6 bases and J shed 9 bases, with 12 bases lying between them. The CDR3 runs to 12 residues. Germline-derived CDR1 and CDR2 are SNHLY and FYNNEI. CDR3 protein: CASRTGVTEQFF. The CDR3 DNA reads as TGTGCCAGCAGGACAGGTGTTACTGAGCAGTTCTTC.

About this clonotype: A single base separates this from a much larger clone, so it may be a read error. The chain couples TRBV12-3 or TRBV12-4 to TRBJ2-1; 9 bases align to TRBD2. J was trimmed by 3 bases and V by 7 bases; bases with no gene match: 4. The length of the CDR3 is 14 residues. CDR3 in DNA: TGTGCCAGCACCGAGCGGGAGGACTACAATGAGCAGTTCTTC. It encodes CASTEREDYNEQFF.

The J gene is TRBJ2-5, the V gene TRBV6-1; D is uncertain. The CDR3 loop spans 12 amino acids. The V end was cut by 8 bases, the J end by 2 bases, with 9 bases between. The germline CDR1 and CDR2 sequences are MNHNS and SASEGT. The CDR3: CASPNLQETQYF. CDR3 DNA: TGTGCCAGCCCGAACCTGCAAGAGACCCAGTACTTC.

The rearrangement uses TRBV5-6 and TRBJ2-2; D is undetermined. V was shortened by 4 bases and J by 2 bases, with 18 bases between the two germline ends. The CDR3 contains 17 residues. Germline values: CDR1 SGHDT, CDR2 YYEEEE. The CDR3 loop is CASSAPGMWDNTGELFF. DNA of the CDR3: TGTGCCAGCAGCGCCCCGGGCATGTGGGATAACACCGGGGAGCTGTTTTTT. Full variable domain (missing parts from reference TRBV5-6 and TRBJ2-2): DAGVTQSPTHLIKTRGQQVTLRCSPKSGHDTVSWYQQALGQGPQFIFQYYEEEERQRGNFPDRFSGHQFPNYSSELNVNALLLGDSALYLCASSAPGMWDNTGELFFGEGSRLTVL.

This clonotype was seen many times. V is TRBV28 and J is TRBJ1-2; perhaps TRBD1 as D (6 bases). The V end was cut by 6 bases, the J end by 6 bases, with 20 bases between. Per the germline V gene, CDR1 is MDHEN and CDR2 is SYDVKM. CDR3 size: 15 residues. The CDR3 sequence is CASRNQGPMTNGYTF. In nucleotides, the CDR3 is TGTGCCAGCAGAAACCAGGGGCCAATGACCAATGGCTACACCTTC.

This clonotype was counted many times. The J gene is TRBJ1-2, the V gene TRBV4-3; D not certain. The V end was cut by 0 bases, the J end by 4 bases, with 9 bases between. The CDR3 runs to 14 residues. Germline CDR1 is LGHNA and CDR2 is YSLEER. CDR3 DNA sequence: TGCGCCAGCAGCCAAGATCTCCGGACCTATGGCTACACCTTC. Residues: CASSQDLRTYGYTF.

There are many counts of this clonotype. J is TRBJ1-5 and V is TRBV28; D unclear. From germline, CDR1 is MDHEN and CDR2 SYDVKM. V lost 2 bases to trimming and J lost 5 bases, with 4 bases between them. The CDR3 is made up of 12 amino acids. The CDR3, as DNA: TGTGCCAGCAGTTTAAGGTATCAGCCCCAGCATTTT. It codes for CASSLRYQPQHF.

V gene TRBV5-6 combines with J gene TRBJ2-7; 11 bases line up with TRBD2. The V segment lost 10 bases and the J segment 2 bases; nucleotides outside the gene matches: 14. In germline, CDR1 is SGHDT, CDR2 YYEEEE. The CDR3 consists of 16 residues. CDR3 sequence: CAWRTPLAGGTYEQYF. CDR3 nucleotides: TGTGCCTGGAGGACCCCTCTAGCGGGAGGAACCTACGAGCAGTACTTC. The whole variable domain, remainder taken from reference TRBV5-6 and TRBJ2-7, is DAGVTQSPTHLIKTRGQQVTLRCSPKSGHDTVSWYQQALGQGPQFIFQYYEEEERQRGNFPDRFSGHQFPNYSSELNVNALLLGDSALYLCAWRTPLAGGTYEQYFGPGTRLTVT.

The chain links TRBV6-2 or TRBV6-3 to TRBJ2-1; 12 bases agree with TRBD2. The CDR3 totals 15 residues. Trimming cost V 4 bases and J 6 bases; bases outside gene matches: 4. The germline V gene encodes CDR1 MNHEY and CDR2 SVGEGT. DNA of the CDR3: TGTGCCAGCAGTTTTGAACTAGCGGGAGGCAATGAGCAGTTCTTC. This codes for CASSFELAGGNEQFF.

This clonotype appeared many times. This chain joins TRBV28 and TRBJ1-1; weak D call: TRBD1 (6 bases). Germline V gene lookup returns CDR1 MDHEN and CDR2 SYDVKM. Between the trimmed V and J ends, which lost 0 bases and 1 base, there was a span of 15 bases. There are 17 residues in the CDR3. The CDR3 DNA is TGTGCCAGCAGTTTATGGGGGGGGGGCTATGGGAACACTGAAGCTTTCTTT. This codes for CASSLWGGGYGNTEAFF.

This clonotype was counted a few times. J is TRBJ1-1 and V is TRBV6-5; TRBD1 matches 8 bases. Germline CDR1 is MNHEY and CDR2 is SVGAGI. V lost 2 bases and J lost 4; bases outside the gene matches: 6. The CDR3 totals 15 residues. CDR3 loop: CASSYARGLVTEAFF. The CDR3 bases are TGTGCCAGCAGTTACGCCAGGGGGCTAGTCACTGAAGCTTTCTTT.

This clonotype occurred a few times. The chain has TRBV20-1 and TRBJ1-4, with D hard to call. Between the trimmed V and J ends, which lost 3 bases and 3 bases, there was a span of 14 bases. Germline CDR1 and CDR2: DFQATT and SNEGSKA (reference sequence). The CDR3 consists of 15 residues. CDR3 DNA: TGCAGTGCTAGGGGTGAGTTTGTGTCTAATGAAAAACTGTTTTTT. Amino acids: CSARGEFVSNEKLFF.

This clonotype was counted between two and nine times. The chain has TRBV6-4 and TRBJ2-5; D is possibly TRBD2 (5 bases). V gave up 5 bases and J gave up 5 bases, with 12 bases separating them. Germline loops: CDR1 MRHNA, CDR2 SNTAGT. This CDR3 has 13 residues. The CDR3 DNA is TGTGCCAGCAGTCGGGAAGCCGGGGAGACCCAGTACTTC. Residues: CASSREAGETQYF.

This clonotype was counted a few times. This rearrangement joins TRBV28 to TRBJ2-1; D is possibly TRBD2 (5 bases). CDR1 is MDHEN, CDR2 SYDVKM, per germline. Trimming removed 7 bases from V and 4 bases from J, with 20 bases in between. The CDR3 has 16 amino acids. The CDR3, as DNA: TGTGCCAGCACCCCTCTCACGGGAACGGTTTACAATGAGCAGTTCTTC. Protein: CASTPLTGTVYNEQFF.

This clonotype has a handful of counts. Possible read error: a much larger clone is one base away. The V and J genes are TRBV29-1 and TRBJ2-1, with TRBD2 matching over 12 bases. CDR1 is SQVTM, CDR2 ANQGSEA, per germline. Trimming removed 6 bases from V and 5 bases from J; junction bases left unmatched: 2. CDR3 length equals 13 residues. The CDR3 nucleotides are TGCAGCGTCGGACTAGCGGGGCACAATGAGCAGTTCTTC. Protein product: CSVGLAGHNEQFF.

This chain links TRBV24-1 with TRBJ2-1; D unclear. The germline V and J ends were trimmed by 5 bases and 5 bases, with 15 bases remaining between them. Looked up from germline, CDR1 is KGHDR and CDR2 is SFDVKD. The CDR3 runs to 15 residues. CDR3 coding DNA: TGTGCCACCAGTGCAAGTGCTAGGGTCAACAATGAGCAGTTCTTC. Translating gives CATSASARVNNEQFF.

The genes are TRBV29-1 and TRBJ2-7; 14 bases match TRBD2. Germline V gene sequence: CDR1 SQVTM, CDR2 ANQGSEA. The CDR3 sequence is 14 residues long. The ends lost 4 bases at V and 4 bases at J; junction bases unmatched: 3. CDR3 protein: CSVGLAGGWYEQYF. The CDR3 DNA reads TGCAGCGTTGGACTAGCGGGAGGGTGGTACGAGCAGTACTTC.

This clonotype has a single count. CDR3 coding DNA: TGTGCCAGCAGAAGACGGGGCAAATACGAGCAGTACTTC. It yields the protein CASRRRGKYEQYF. The V call is TRBV5-8, the J call TRBJ2-7; D tentatively fits TRBD1 or TRBD2 (5 bases each). The germline V and J ends were trimmed by 5 bases and 4 bases, with 13 bases remaining between them. This CDR3 is 13 amino acids long. CDR1 SGHTS and CDR2 YDEGEE come from the germline V gene.

This clonotype was recorded a few times. The junction does not match germline at one end; this may be a read error. The V and J genes are TRBV5-1 and TRBJ2-1; D may be TRBD1 (5 bases). Germline V CDR1 and CDR2: SGHRS, YFSETQ. This CDR3 has 15 amino acids. CDR3 bases: TGCGCCAGCAGATTGGGGCAGCTCTCCTACAATGAGCAGTTCTTC. As protein: CASRLGQLSYNEQFF.

This clonotype was recorded at least ten times. The rearrangement links TRBV3-1 to TRBJ2-1; the D is unclear. V lost 4 bases, J lost 0 bases, and 13 bases lay in between. The CDR3 has 16 amino acids. Germline V gene lookup returns CDR1 LGHDT and CDR2 YNNKEL (reference sequence). CDR3 nucleotide sequence: TGTGCCAGCAGCCCACCCTGGTCGGTCTCCTACAATGAGCAGTTCTTC. Translating it yields CASSPPWSVSYNEQFF.

This clonotype has ten or more counts. The gene calls are TRBV28 and TRBJ1-5, with D perhaps matching TRBD1 (5 bases). V lost 3 bases and J 6 bases, leaving 12 bases between the germline ends. CDR1 and CDR2 (germline): MDHEN, SYDVKM. The CDR3 contains 14 residues. CDR3 loop: CASSFRSGFQPQHF. The DNA of the CDR3 is TGTGCCAGCAGTTTCAGGTCAGGGTTTCAGCCCCAGCATTTT. The full variable domain, completed using reference TRBV28 and TRBJ1-5, is DVKVTQSSRYLVKRTGEKVFLECVQDMDHENMFWYRQDPGLGLRLIYFSYDVKMKEKGDIPEGYSVSREKKERFSLILESASTNQTSMYLCASSFRSGFQPQHFGDGTRLSIL.

This clonotype was seen repeatedly, ten times or more. J is TRBJ2-7 and V is TRBV6-1; 11 positions match TRBD2. The junction had 4 bases not matched to a gene; V was cut back by 6 bases and J by 3 bases. Germline assignment: CDR1 MNHNS and CDR2 SASEGT. CDR3 length equals 14 residues. CDR3 nucleotides: TGTGCCAGCAGCCGAGGGACTAGCGGCTACGAGCAGTACTTC. Translation gives CASSRGTSGYEQYF.

The J gene is TRBJ1-1, the V gene TRBV20-1; TRBD1 matches 9 bases. Germline CDR1 DFQATT, CDR2 SNEGSKA (reference sequence). The V and J ends lost 0 bases and 5 bases, in that order; junction bases with no gene match: 1. CDR3 size: 13 residues. The CDR3 reads CSAREQGATEAFF. The CDR3 nucleotides are TGCAGTGCTAGAGAACAGGGGGCAACTGAAGCTTTCTTT.

On this clonotype itself: Because the CDR3 is missing its conserved closing phenylalanine or tryptophan, this is likely a read error. V gene TRBV12-3 or TRBV12-4 combines with J gene TRBJ2-7; D might be TRBD1 (6 bases). This CDR3 region has 14 residues. V dropped 2 bases and J dropped 2 bases, with 10 bases sitting between them. CDR3 loop: CASSLLPGAYEQYL. In DNA form, the CDR3 reads TGTGCCAGCAGTTTATTGCCAGGGGCCTACGAGCAGTACCTC.

This clonotype was counted a few times. The rearrangement joins TRBV29-1 to TRBJ2-7; 8 bases align to TRBD1. V shed 3 bases, J shed 6 bases, and the junction held 4 bases outside the gene matches. The length of the CDR3 is 12 residues. The germline CDR1 and CDR2 sequences are SQVTM and ANQGSEA. DNA for the CDR3: TGCAGCGTTGATGACAGGGGCGGCGAGCAGTACTTC. Translation: CSVDDRGGEQYF.

About this clonotype itself: A much more abundant neighbour one base away suggests this may be a read error. This chain connects TRBV6-1 to TRBJ2-3; 7 bases are a match to TRBD2. In germline, CDR1 is MNHNS, CDR2 SASEGT. The CDR3 is 13 residues long. V shed 7 bases, J shed 5 bases, and the junction held 6 bases outside the gene matches. DNA for the CDR3: TGTGCCAGCACAACGGGAGGTTTAGATACGCAGTATTTT. Translated: CASTTGGLDTQYF.

This clonotype was recorded many times. The V gene is TRBV6-2 or TRBV6-3, the J gene TRBJ2-7; D is undetermined. The CDR3 totals 14 residues. CDR1 and CDR2 from the germline V gene are MNHEY and SVGEGT. The V end lost 2 bases, the J end lost 2 bases, and 10 bases lay between the germline ends. As DNA, the CDR3 is TGTGCCAGCAGTTACGGCCAGCTTGCCTACGAGCAGTACTTC. Encoded protein: CASSYGQLAYEQYF.